This T cell receptor (beta chain) was retrieved from a study of spatial heterogeneity in lung cancer (dated by TCRdb to between 2019 and 2020). For the wider study: Beta-chain transcripts were consistently detected in greater numbers than alpha-chain transcripts, which likely reflects a higher abundance of beta-chain transcripts. In the raw uncorrected reads, each unique combination of TCR and UMI appeared more than ten times on average. In non-small cell lung cancer, the study quantitatively compared TCR alpha and beta repertoires across several tumor regions, matched nontumor lung, and blood. Nonsynonymous mutation counts, determined by whole-exome sequencing of tumor tissue, were related to TCR repertoire features. At surgery, both alpha and beta chains were TCR-sequenced in approximately 210 tumor regions, 64 matched nontumor lung samples and 56 PBMC samples.

Remarks on this clonotype: Its antigen is unknown. Per-base quality was not reported, and no clone a single base away is much larger than it. This beta chain is an unintended read in a library built for alpha chains; its size means little.

Receptor libraries were prepared by 5' RACE. The instrument given in TCRdb is NextSeq 500. In the TCR library protocol, a unique molecular identifier was attached to each TCR cDNA molecule so that PCR and sequencing errors could be corrected. Regarding the original processing steps: TCR identification, UMI-based error correction and CDR3 extraction were performed with Decombinator tools. Expanded TCRs were defined as those above a frequency of 2 per 1,000, corresponding to the top 1% of the tumor frequency distribution. Each repertoire was subsampled 100 times to 5,000 TCRs, after which Renyi diversity was computed with the R vegan package. To build CDR3 similarity networks, amino acid triplet string-kernel similarity was used, and CDR3s were connected when their pairwise similarity was above 0.82. In TCRdb, the public reads were trimmed at Q25 with fastp and aligned with MiXCR, with productive beta chains retained. Rows merge per CDR3 protein into single entries with the most common DNA and genes. It is TCRdb's table, rather than the study itself, that gives the V and J calls and clone size. The sample table holds roughly 380 distinct CDR3 sequences, of which roughly 30% were seen once. The ten largest clones represent 20% to 30% of the sample.

V trim: 7 bases; J trim: 6 bases; unmatched bases: 8. From the cysteine up to the phenylalanine, the CDR3 has a length of 14 residues. The kept DNA is CDR3 alone, 42 bases in frame from the first base. For CDR1 and CDR2, the germline V gene lists SNHLY and FYNNEI. Beyond this particular receptor, the publication reports: Ubiquitous expanded tumor TCRs showed up in blood more often at tumor resection than at routine follow-up. Additional single-cell paired TCR alpha and beta sequencing was considered necessary to confirm, at a functional level, the hypothesis that regional TCRs recognize regional mutations.

Sample time point, as interpreted from the label and publication: sample taken at primary tumor resection. For TCR sequencing, whole RNA was extracted from tumor and nontumor lung tissue, or from cryopreserved PBMC samples, and no cell sorting was done. Samples were obtained from roughly 72 patients with early-stage, untreated non-small cell lung cancer from the lung TRACERx cohort. Patients were selected for TCR sequencing only if sufficient RNA was available from at least two tumor regions. Recombination joined TRBV2 with TRBJ1-4, and 7 bases in between align with TRBD1. The sample in question was PBMCs, obtained at surgery. The clonotype originates from a male donor with early-stage non-small cell lung cancer. The nucleotides are TGTGCCAGCAAAGGGAGACAGGGTTATGAAAAACTGTTTTTT. Translated, it reads CASKGRQGYEKLFF.